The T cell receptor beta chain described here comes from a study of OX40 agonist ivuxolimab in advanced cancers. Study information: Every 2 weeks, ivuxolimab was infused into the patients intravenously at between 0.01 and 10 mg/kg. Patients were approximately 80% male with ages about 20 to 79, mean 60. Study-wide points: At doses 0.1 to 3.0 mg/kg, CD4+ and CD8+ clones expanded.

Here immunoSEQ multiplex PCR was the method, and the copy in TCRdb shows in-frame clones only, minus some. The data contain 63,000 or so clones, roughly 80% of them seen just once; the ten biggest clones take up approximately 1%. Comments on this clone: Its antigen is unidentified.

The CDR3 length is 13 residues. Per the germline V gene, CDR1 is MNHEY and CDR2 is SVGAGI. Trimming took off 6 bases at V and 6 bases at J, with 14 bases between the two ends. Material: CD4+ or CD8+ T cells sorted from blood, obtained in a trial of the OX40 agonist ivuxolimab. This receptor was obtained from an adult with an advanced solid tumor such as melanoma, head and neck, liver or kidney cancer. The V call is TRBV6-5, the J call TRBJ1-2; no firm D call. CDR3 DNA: TGTGCCAGCAGATTATATAGTCGGAATGGCTACACCTTC. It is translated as CASRLYSRNGYTF.